The 23 T cell receptor beta chains below come from one sample, sequenced in a study of shared clonotypes between healthy human individuals. Data came from immunoSEQ multiplex PCR; TCRdb stores just in-frame clones and leaves some out. The table lists 1,400,000 or so clones, about 98.5% of them singletons. The sample was naive CD4+ T cells sorted from blood. As for subset: CD45RA+ positively selected. These receptors were taken from a man aged 30 to 45 in good health.

The J gene is TRBJ2-1, the V gene TRBV25-1, with D unresolved. The V end lost 5 bases, the J end lost 5 bases, and 4 bases lay between the germline ends. The CDR3 loop spans 11 amino acids. Looked up from germline, CDR1 is MGHDK and CDR2 is SYGVNS. The CDR3 here is CASSPNNEQFF. In DNA form, the CDR3 reads TGTGCCAGCAGTCCCAACAATGAGCAGTTCTTC.

The chain has TRBV2 and TRBJ2-1, with 8 positions matching TRBD2. Germline V lookup: CDR1 SNHLY, CDR2 FYNNEI. This CDR3 region has 15 residues. V trimming: 1 base; J trimming: 7 bases; junction bases outside the gene matches: 6. The chain's CDR3 is CASSEDSGIVNEQFF. The CDR3 DNA follows: TGTGCCAGCAGTGAAGATAGCGGGATAGTAAATGAGCAGTTCTTC.

The chain joins TRBV5-1 to TRBJ2-1; TRBD2 agrees at 8 bases. The CDR3 totals 17 residues. Germline CDR1 and CDR2: SGHRS and YFSETQ. The ends lost 4 bases at V and 3 bases at J; junction bases unmatched: 12. In DNA form, the CDR3 reads TGCGCCAGCAGCCCCTCAGTGGTAGCGGGGATCTACAATGAGCAGTTCTTC. This translates into CASSPSVVAGIYNEQFF.

This clone was seen once. The gene calls are TRBV5-1 and TRBJ2-3, with TRBD2 matching 10 bases. V lost 0 bases and J lost 6; bases outside the gene matches: 10. There are 17 residues in the CDR3. Germline values: CDR1 SGHRS, CDR2 YFSETQ. CDR3 in DNA: TGCGCCAGCAGCTTGGGGGGGACTAGCGTCTCGCTCGATACGCAGTATTTT. Translation: CASSLGGTSVSLDTQYF.

V usage is TRBV5-1 and J usage is TRBJ2-5, with TRBD1 identical over 8 bases. Germline loops: CDR1 SGHRS, CDR2 YFSETQ. The CDR3 extends over 14 amino acids. The V gene end was trimmed by 4 bases and the J gene end by 4 bases; junction bases not matched to a gene: 6. CDR3 amino acids: CASSKGTGGETQYF. CDR3 nucleotides: TGCGCCAGCAGCAAAGGGACAGGAGGAGAGACCCAGTACTTC.

This clone appeared a single time. At the DNA level, this CDR3 is encoded by other sequences in the same sample as well. V and J are TRBV29-1 and TRBJ2-7, with a weak D call TRBD1 (7 bases). Germline V CDR1 and CDR2: SQVTM, ANQGSEA. The CDR3 is 13 residues long. V lost 7 bases, J lost 4 bases, and 17 bases lay in between. CDR3 DNA sequence: TGCAGCGGGGGTCAGGGGGGAAGGTACGAGCAGTACTTC. Amino acid sequence: CSGGQGGRYEQYF.

The chain has TRBV5-1 and TRBJ2-2; D may correspond to TRBD1 or TRBD2 (6 bases each). The V and J ends lost 6 bases and 7 bases respectively, with 16 bases between them. The germline CDR1 and CDR2 sequences are SGHRS and YFSETQ. This CDR3 has 14 residues. In DNA, the CDR3 is TGCGCCAGCACTCCCCAAGGGGGGCACGGGGAGCTGTTTTTT. Amino acid sequence: CASTPQGGHGELFF.

The chain employs TRBV7-8 and TRBJ2-3; no firm D call. The CDR3 runs to 13 residues. Germline CDR1 is SGHVS and CDR2 is FQNEAQ. Trimming removed 5 bases at V and 7 bases at J, with 13 bases between. CDR3 coding DNA: TGTGCCAGCAGCCCAAGCCTAGGGCATACGCAGTATTTT. It yields the protein CASSPSLGHTQYF. Complete variable domain (other parts from reference TRBV7-8 and TRBJ2-3): GAGVSQSPRYKVAKRGQDVALRCDPISGHVSLFWYQQALGQGPEFLTYFQNEAQLDKSGLPSDRFFAERPEGSVSTLKIQRTQQEDSAVYLCASSPSLGHTQYFGPGTRLTVL.

The chain links TRBV29-1 to TRBJ2-6, with D possibly being TRBD1 or TRBD2 (5 bases each). This CDR3 is 16 amino acids long. Per germline, CDR1 SQVTM and CDR2 ANQGSEA. Deletions cut 7 bases from V and 0 bases from J, with 16 bases between. DNA of the CDR3: TGCAGCGCCCTCGGGGCGGGCCGCTCTGGGGCCAACGTCCTGACTTTC. This codes for CSALGAGRSGANVLTF.

This chain links TRBV27 with TRBJ2-3; 10 bases line up with TRBD1. The J segment lost 4 bases and the V segment lost 10 bases, leaving 11 bases of the junction unmatched. Germline V gene sequence: CDR1 MNHEY, CDR2 SMNVEV (reference sequence). The CDR3 extends over 15 amino acids. CDR3 residues: CAISFPDRGADTQYF. DNA for the CDR3: TGTGCCATCAGCTTCCCGGACAGGGGGGCAGATACGCAGTATTTT.

The chain has TRBV6-6 and TRBJ1-5; 7 nucleotides line up with TRBD1. Germline assignment: CDR1 MNHNY and CDR2 SVGAGI (reference sequence). The V gene end was trimmed by 2 bases and the J gene end by 7 bases; junction bases not matched to a gene: 2. The CDR3 has 13 amino acids. CDR3 coding DNA: TGTGCCAGCAGTTACCAGGGGGACCAGCCCCAGCATTTT. Protein sequence: CASSYQGDQPQHF.

The CDR3 nucleotides are TGTGCCACCCCTATATTAACTAGCGGGAACACCGGGGAGCTGTTTTTT. Translation: CATPILTSGNTGELFF. The V call is TRBV2, the J call TRBJ2-2; 8 positions agree with TRBD2. CDR3 length: 16 amino acids. Germline V CDR1 and CDR2: SNHLY, FYNNEI. The trim removed 10 bases at V and 1 base at J, leaving 11 bases unmatched.

The gene calls are TRBV15 and TRBJ2-7; 13 nucleotides agree with TRBD2. Germline V gives CDR1 LNHNV, CDR2 YYDKDF (reference sequence). The trim removed 1 base at V and 4 bases at J, leaving 4 bases unmatched. The CDR3 is 16 residues long. CDR3 loop: CATSRGTSGRTYEQYF. CDR3 in DNA: TGTGCCACCAGCAGAGGGACTAGCGGGAGAACGTACGAGCAGTACTTC.

This chain connects TRBV7-2 to TRBJ1-2; 9 positions agree with TRBD1. V trimming: 5 bases; J trimming: 4 bases; junction bases outside the gene matches: 11. The CDR3 runs to 16 residues. Looked up from germline, CDR1 is SGHTA and CDR2 is FQGNSA. The CDR3 DNA reads as TGTGCCAGCAGCCAGGACAGGGGAGATTTGGGCTATGGCTACACCTTC. Its translation: CASSQDRGDLGYGYTF.

V is TRBV11-2 and J is TRBJ2-1; TRBD1 aligns across 8 bases. CDR1 and CDR2 (germline): SGHAT, FQNNGV. Trimming cost V 1 base and J 6 bases; bases outside gene matches: 5. The length of the CDR3 is 15 residues. CDR3 sequence: CASSLVSTGANEQFF. The CDR3 region has the DNA TGTGCCAGCAGCTTAGTATCGACAGGGGCCAATGAGCAGTTCTTC.

J is TRBJ2-1 and V is TRBV9, with D tentatively TRBD2 (6 bases). Germline loops: CDR1 SGDLS, CDR2 YYNGEE. Trimming removed 4 bases from V and 10 bases from J, with 18 bases in between. The CDR3 consists of 14 residues. In DNA, the CDR3 is TGTGCCAGCAGCCTCGGGACTTCCGTAGGCGAGCAGTTCTTC. It translates to CASSLGTSVGEQFF.

The V call is TRBV19, the J call TRBJ1-2; 9 bases agree with TRBD1. The ends lost 5 bases at V and 8 bases at J; junction bases unmatched: 9. CDR3 length: 14 amino acids. Germline loops: CDR1 LNHDA, CDR2 SQIVND (reference sequence). In DNA, the CDR3 is TGTGCCAGTAGTCCGGGACAGGGAGTGGGAGGCTACACCTTC. It codes for CASSPGQGVGGYTF.

The chain recombines TRBV6-1 with TRBJ1-2, with D possibly TRBD1 on 6 matching bases. Germline values: CDR1 MNHNS, CDR2 SASEGT. This CDR3 is built from 15 residues. The V end was cut by 3 bases, the J end by 7 bases, with 18 bases between. CDR3 coding DNA: TGTGCCAGCAGTGATTTTGGTCAGGGGTTCTCTGGCTACACCTTC. Translating it yields CASSDFGQGFSGYTF.

This sequence joins TRBV27 and TRBJ2-1; 9 bases are a match to TRBD2. Trimming removed 3 bases from V and 6 bases from J; junction bases left unmatched: 9. From germline, CDR1 is MNHEY and CDR2 SMNVEV (reference sequence). The CDR3 runs 16 residues. CDR3 sequence: CASSFLAGALTNEQFF. CDR3 bases: TGTGCCAGCAGTTTTTTAGCGGGAGCCTTGACCAATGAGCAGTTCTTC.

This sequence joins TRBV5-1 and TRBJ2-1, with D possibly matching TRBD2 (5 bases). Deletions cut 0 bases from V and 7 bases from J, with 14 bases between. The CDR3 runs to 15 residues. The germline V gene encodes CDR1 SGHRS and CDR2 YFSETQ. DNA for the CDR3: TGCGCCAGCAGCTTGGCCGAGTCACTAGTAAATGAGCAGTTCTTC. Translation gives CASSLAESLVNEQFF.

The chain couples TRBV5-1 to TRBJ2-1, with a tentative D call TRBD2 (5 bases). Germline V lookup: CDR1 SGHRS, CDR2 YFSETQ. The germline V and J ends were trimmed by 3 bases and 0 bases, with 13 bases remaining between them. The CDR3 has 16 amino acids. The CDR3 is CASSSGLLSSYNEQFF. In DNA form, the CDR3 reads TGCGCCAGCAGCTCAGGACTCTTAAGCTCCTACAATGAGCAGTTCTTC.

The chain uses TRBV4-1 and TRBJ2-7; 9 nucleotides agree with TRBD2. The CDR3 contains 15 residues. Trimming removed 0 bases from V and 4 bases from J; junction bases left unmatched: 4. Germline CDR1 MGHRA, CDR2 YSYEKL. The CDR3 protein is CASSQEMREGYEQYF. DNA of the CDR3: TGCGCCAGCAGCCAAGAAATGCGGGAGGGGTACGAGCAGTACTTC.

The chain carries TRBV10-3 and TRBJ2-2; D unclear. The CDR3 extends over 15 amino acids. Germline V lookup: CDR1 ENHRY, CDR2 SYGVKD. V lost 4 bases and J lost 2, with 11 bases in between. CDR3 loop: CAISGRAANTGELFF. DNA for the CDR3: TGTGCCATCAGTGGTCGGGCAGCAAACACCGGGGAGCTGTTTTTT.